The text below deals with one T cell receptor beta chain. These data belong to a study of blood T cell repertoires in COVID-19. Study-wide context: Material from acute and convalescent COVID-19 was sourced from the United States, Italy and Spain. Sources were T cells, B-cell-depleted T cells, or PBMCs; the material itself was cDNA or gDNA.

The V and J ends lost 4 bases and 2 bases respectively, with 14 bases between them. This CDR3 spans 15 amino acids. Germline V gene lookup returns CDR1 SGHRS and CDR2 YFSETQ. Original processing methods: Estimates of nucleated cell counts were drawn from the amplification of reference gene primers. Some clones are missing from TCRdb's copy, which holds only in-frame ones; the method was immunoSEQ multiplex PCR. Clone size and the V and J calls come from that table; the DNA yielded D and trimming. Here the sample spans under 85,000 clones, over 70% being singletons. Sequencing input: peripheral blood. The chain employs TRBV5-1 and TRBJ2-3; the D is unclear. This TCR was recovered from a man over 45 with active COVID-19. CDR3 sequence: CASSPRQTYTDTQYF. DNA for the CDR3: TGCGCCAGCAGCCCCAGACAAACATACACAGATACGCAGTATTTT.